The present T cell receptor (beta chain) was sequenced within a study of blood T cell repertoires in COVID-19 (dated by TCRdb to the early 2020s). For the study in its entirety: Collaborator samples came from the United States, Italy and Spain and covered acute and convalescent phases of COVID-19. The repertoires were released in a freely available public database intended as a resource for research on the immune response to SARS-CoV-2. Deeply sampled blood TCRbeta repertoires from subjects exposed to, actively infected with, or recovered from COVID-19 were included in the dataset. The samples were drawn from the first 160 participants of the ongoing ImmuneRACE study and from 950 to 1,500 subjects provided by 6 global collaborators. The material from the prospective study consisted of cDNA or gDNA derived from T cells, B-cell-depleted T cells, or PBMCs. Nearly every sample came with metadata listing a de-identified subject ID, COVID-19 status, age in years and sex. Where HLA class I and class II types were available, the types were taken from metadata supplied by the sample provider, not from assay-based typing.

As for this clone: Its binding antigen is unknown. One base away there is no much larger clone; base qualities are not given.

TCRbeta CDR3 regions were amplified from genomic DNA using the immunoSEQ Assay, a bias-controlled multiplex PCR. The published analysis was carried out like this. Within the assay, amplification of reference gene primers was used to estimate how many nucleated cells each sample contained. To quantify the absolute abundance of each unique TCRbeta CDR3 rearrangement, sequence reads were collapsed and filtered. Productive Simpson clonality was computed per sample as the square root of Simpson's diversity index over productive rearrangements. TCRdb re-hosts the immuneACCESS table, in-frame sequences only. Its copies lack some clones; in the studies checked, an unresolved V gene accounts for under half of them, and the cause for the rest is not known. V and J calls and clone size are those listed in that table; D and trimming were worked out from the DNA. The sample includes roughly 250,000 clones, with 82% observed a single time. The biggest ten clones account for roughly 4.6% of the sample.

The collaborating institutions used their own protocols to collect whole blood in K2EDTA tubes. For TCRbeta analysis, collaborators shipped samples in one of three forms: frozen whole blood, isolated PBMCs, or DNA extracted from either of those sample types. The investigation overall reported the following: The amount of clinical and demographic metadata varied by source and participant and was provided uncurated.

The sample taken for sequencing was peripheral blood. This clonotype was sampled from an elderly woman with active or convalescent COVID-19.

The DNA sequence is given as TGTGCCAGCAGTCGACAGGGTTTCCACGAGCAGTACTTC. Its product reads: CASSRQGFHEQYF. The rearrangement joined TRBV6-5 to TRBJ2-7, and 7 bases in between align with TRBD1. V loses 5 bases at its end and J loses 5 bases; junction bases beyond the gene matches: 6. From the cysteine through the phenylalanine, the CDR3 covers 13 amino acids. Kept here is only the CDR3 DNA, which spans 39 bases and is read in frame from base 1. Reading the germline V gene gives CDR1 MNHEY and CDR2 SVGAGI.